Listed below are T cell receptor beta chains from one sample, sequenced in a study of human T cells and chemical hapten exposure. From the RACE reads, TCRdb called clonotypes with MiXCR, one entry per CDR3 protein. Altogether 80,000 to 95,000 distinct CDR3 sequences are present, roughly 10% being singletons, with the ten largest covering around 4.4%. Sequencing was performed on whole blood, taken in connection with sensitization to the hapten diphenylcyclopropenone (DPC). Receptor source: a woman aged 50 to 60 with alopecia areata. Some clones in this sample may be carry-over from other donors' samples. CDR3s include the opening cysteine and the closing phenylalanine or tryptophan. A D gene is named only where the DNA matches it firmly. Clone size is shown for a subset of rows, as once, few, many or a class of expanded clone.

TRBJ1-5,TRBV6-6,.,many,TGTGCCAGCAGTTACACACAGAGCAATCAGCCCCAGCATTTT,CASSYTQSNQPQHF
TRBJ2-5,TRBV29-1,.,.,TGCAGCGTTCCCAACTACCAAGAGACCCAGTACTTC,CSVPNYQETQYF
TRBJ2-2,TRBV6-4,.,many,TGTGCCAGCACCCAAGGCCAGGAAACCGGGGAGCTGTTTTTT,CASTQGQETGELFF
TRBJ2-7,TRBV12-2,.,few,TGTGCAAGTCGCTTGTCACGTATTCTTACCTACGAGCAGTACTTC,CASRLSRILTYEQYF
TRBJ1-1,TRBV9,.,few,TGTGCCAGCAGCCGAACAGGAAACCCATCGAACACTGAAGCTTTCTTT,CASSRTGNPSNTEAFF
TRBJ2-4,TRBV6-2/TRBV6-3,.,few,TGTGCCAGCAGTTTTGACACAATGACAAACATTCAGTACTTC,CASSFDTMTNIQYF
TRBJ1-6,TRBV18,.,few,TGTGCCAGCTCACTCGCGGTGGCACCCCTCCACTTT,CASSLAVAPLHF
TRBJ2-7,TRBV27,.,few,TGTGCCAGCAGAGGACTAGGGCAGGGGAGGTCCTACGAGCAGTACTTC,CASRGLGQGRSYEQYF
TRBJ1-2,TRBV5-5,TRBD1,few,TGTGCCAGCACATGGGGGATTGACAGGGCCTATGGCTACACCTTC,CASTWGIDRAYGYTF
TRBJ2-1,TRBV5-1,TRBD2,.,TGCGCCAGCAGCTTGACTAGCGGGCCTACCTACAATGAGCAGTTCTTC,CASSLTSGPTYNEQFF
TRBJ2-6,TRBV28,.,.,TGTGCCAGCAGTTTCAGGGGCTCTGGGGCCAACGTCCTGACTTTC,CASSFRGSGANVLTF
TRBJ1-4,TRBV12-3/TRBV12-4,.,many,TGTGCCAGCAGTTTAGAACGGGGACTCGGGGCAACTAATGAAAAACTGTTTTTT,CASSLERGLGATNEKLFF
TRBJ1-6,TRBV15,.,.,TGTGCCACCAGCAGAGACCGCGACAGCGGGAAATCACCCCTCCACTTT,CATSRDRDSGKSPLHF
TRBJ1-6,TRBV18,.,many,TGTGCCAGCTCACCAGGGGGGATTGCCTATAATTCACCCCTCCACTTT,CASSPGGIAYNSPLHF
TRBJ1-2,TRBV18,TRBD1,many,TGTGCCAGCTCACCACCGATAGGGACAGGACGCAACTATGGCTACACCTTC,CASSPPIGTGRNYGYTF
TRBJ2-3,TRBV21-1,.,few,TGTGCCAGCACCTCTTACGGACAGGGGGCTTATGTAGATACGCAGTATTTT,CASTSYGQGAYVDTQYF
TRBJ2-2,TRBV2,.,.,TGTGCCAGCAGTGAAGGCAGGGTGGTCACCGGGGAGCTGTTTTTT,CASSEGRVVTGELFF
TRBJ1-6,TRBV7-2,TRBD1,many,TGTGCCAGCAGCTTAGGACAGGGTTACTCACCCCTCCACTTT,CASSLGQGYSPLHF
TRBJ2-1,TRBV20-1,TRBD2,.,TGCAGTGCTACCCCCCGGACTAGACCCCACTACGATGAGCAGTTCTTC,CSATPRTRPHYDEQFF
TRBJ2-1,TRBV7-2,TRBD2,many,TGTGCCAGCAGCTCGGCTAGCGGGGGCCTCAATGAGCAGTTCTTC,CASSSASGGLNEQFF
TRBJ2-3,TRBV7-8,TRBD2,.,TGTGCCAGCAGCCACGACCTAACTCAGCGGGGGGGCAACACAGATACGCAGTATTTT,CASSHDLTQRGGNTDTQYF
TRBJ1-2,TRBV7-9,.,few,TGTGCCAGCAGCTTTCAGGGGATGCGTAACTATGGCTACACCTTC,CASSFQGMRNYGYTF
TRBJ2-2,TRBV29-1,TRBD1,.,TGCAGCGGCGGAAAGACAGGGGTCACCGGGGAGCTGTTTTTT,CSGGKTGVTGELFF
TRBJ2-5,TRBV9,.,.,TGTGCCAGCAGCGTAGATCAGCGGGAGACCCAGTACTTC,CASSVDQRETQYF
TRBJ2-1,TRBV7-9,.,many,TGTGCCAGCAGCCCATATTATCTAGCGTCCCATGAGCAGTTCTTC,CASSPYYLASHEQFF
TRBJ2-6,TRBV7-3,.,many,TGTGCCAGCAGCTCCTCCTCTGGGGCCAACGTCCTGACTTTC,CASSSSSGANVLTF
TRBJ1-6,TRBV20-1,.,few,TGCAGTGCTAGGGGGGACAACTTTTCGTTTAATTCACCCCTCCACTTT,CSARGDNFSFNSPLHF
TRBJ1-4,TRBV7-9,.,many,TGTGCCAGCAGCTCCCCCGGGGCTCCTAATGAAAAACTGTTTTTT,CASSSPGAPNEKLFF
TRBJ1-1,TRBV20-1,.,.,TGCAGTGCTAGGCGGGCGAACACTGAAGCTTTCTTT,CSARRANTEAFF
TRBJ2-1,TRBV12-3/TRBV12-4,.,few,TGTGCCAGCACCCAGTTGAATGAGCAGTTCTTC,CASTQLNEQFF
TRBJ2-7,TRBV12-3/TRBV12-4,TRBD2,.,TGTGCCAGCAGTCCTATCGGGACAGCTTTAGCGGGAGAGGCCGAGCAGTACTTC,CASSPIGTALAGEAEQYF
TRBJ2-6,TRBV11-2,TRBD1,.,TGTGCCAGCATCAGACAGGGGGCCGTGTCTGGGGCCAACGTCCTGACTTTC,CASIRQGAVSGANVLTF
TRBJ2-5,TRBV29-1,.,.,TGCAGCGTTGAGCGGGACAGACAAGAGACCCAGTACTTC,CSVERDRQETQYF
TRBJ2-3,TRBV27,.,.,TGTGCCAGCAGTTGGGGGGCCGCAGATACGCAGTATTTT,CASSWGAADTQYF
TRBJ2-7,TRBV28,TRBD2,many,TGTGCCAGCAGTTTCACCCTCCCGGGACTAACCTACGAGCAGTACTTC,CASSFTLPGLTYEQYF
TRBJ2-2,TRBV18,.,few,TGTGCCAGCGCCCAGTCAGCTGCGAACACCGGGGAGCTGTTTTTT,CASAQSAANTGELFF
TRBJ1-2,TRBV3-1,TRBD1,many,TGTGCCAGCAGCCAGACAGGGTCCCCAAACTATGGCTACACCTTC,CASSQTGSPNYGYTF
TRBJ1-3,TRBV6-5,TRBD1,many,TGTGCCAGCAGTCCCCGGACAGGTCAATTCTCTGGAAACACCATATATTTT,CASSPRTGQFSGNTIYF
TRBJ2-3,TRBV20-1,TRBD2,many,TGCAGTGCTGCTAGCGGGACGAACACAGATACGCAGTATTTT,CSAASGTNTDTQYF
TRBJ2-2,TRBV7-2,TRBD2,.,TGTGCCAGCAGCGGCGTAGCGGGGGGATCGAACACCGGGGAGCTGTTTTTT,CASSGVAGGSNTGELFF
TRBJ2-7,TRBV19,TRBD2,many,TGTGCCAGCAGACACCCTAGCGGGTCCTCCTACGAGCAGTACTTC,CASRHPSGSSYEQYF
TRBJ2-1,TRBV9,.,many,TGTGCCAGCAGCGTATCTGCCGGGGGCTCCTACAATGAGCAGTTCTTC,CASSVSAGGSYNEQFF
TRBJ2-3,TRBV28,.,many,TGTGCCAGCAGTAATGGTGGGACTAGCACAGATACGCAGTATTTT,CASSNGGTSTDTQYF
TRBJ1-1,TRBV5-4,.,many,TGTGCCAGCAGCTCCTGGACTGCTATGAACACTGAAGCTTTCTTT,CASSSWTAMNTEAFF
TRBJ2-7,TRBV6-2/TRBV6-3,TRBD2,.,TGTGCCAGCAGTTACTCGGTAGCGGGGGAGAAACTCTACGAGCAGTACTTC,CASSYSVAGEKLYEQYF
TRBJ1-2,TRBV11-2,TRBD1,few,TGTGCCAGCAGCTTAGGATCGGGACAGTCTGGTGCTCGGGGCTACACCTTC,CASSLGSGQSGARGYTF
TRBJ2-7,TRBV3-1,.,many,TGTGCCAGCAGCCAAGTTGGCAGGGCCCCCTACGAGCAGTACTTC,CASSQVGRAPYEQYF
TRBJ1-5,TRBV28,.,many,TGTGCCAGCCGTTACCCCGGGCCACCGGCCCGAGAACGGCCCCAGCATTTT,CASRYPGPPARERPQHF
TRBJ2-3,TRBV6-5,.,few,TGTGCCAGCAGTTACGTCGGACAGAGCACAGATACGCAGTATTTT,CASSYVGQSTDTQYF
TRBJ1-1,TRBV18,TRBD1,few,TGTGCCAGCTCACCACTCCGACAGGGGCAAGGGGGAACTGAAGCTTTCTTT,CASSPLRQGQGGTEAFF
TRBJ2-3,TRBV7-2,.,many,TGTGCCAGCAGCCGCGGCGCAGCGGCCCGCGATACGCAGTATTTT,CASSRGAAARDTQYF
TRBJ2-2,TRBV9,TRBD1,few,TGTGCCAGCACCGGGACAGTAAAAACCGGGGAGCTGTTTTTT,CASTGTVKTGELFF